The following is a T cell receptor beta chain sequence with its context. Trimming stripped 2 bases from V and 9 bases from J, with 8 bases between. Germline CDR1 MNHNY, CDR2 SVGAGI (reference sequence). The CDR3 length is 12 residues. The source of the sample is a study of blood T cell repertoires in COVID-19. Study-wide background: From the United States, Italy and Spain came samples of acute and convalescent COVID-19.

As originally analysed: Researchers report that nucleated cell counts were estimated from reference gene primer amplification. Sequencing used immunoSEQ multiplex PCR; TCRdb keeps in-frame clones, though not all of them. D and trimming were read from the DNA, whereas the V and J calls and clone size are those reported in that table. The sample carries tens of thousands of clones, roughly 80% recorded once. The sequencing sample was made of peripheral blood. The chain recombines TRBV6-6 with TRBJ2-1, with D unresolved. This receptor was obtained from a human donor in a cohort sampled during active COVID-19. CDR3 in DNA: TGTGCCAGCAGTTACGCCGGTCCTGAGCAGTTCTTC. Translation gives CASSYAGPEQFF.